This T cell receptor (beta chain) was recorded in a study of Graves' ophthalmopathy and Graves' hyperthyroidism. The CDR3 loop spans 15 amino acids. V lost 3 bases to trimming and J lost 4 bases, with 15 bases between them. Germline lookup yields CDR1 SGHAT and CDR2 FQDESV (reference sequence). RNA transcripts yielded amplified TCR beta CDR3 regions. Second-round multiplex PCR came after first-round RT-PCR with HTBI primers. TCRdb analysed the multiplex PCR reads with MiXCR anew, one entry per CDR3 protein. This table holds 170,000 or so distinct CDR3 sequences, less than 45% found once. The sequence was obtained from a woman in her thirties or forties with Graves' ophthalmopathy. Sequenced sample: peripheral blood. The rearrangement joins TRBV11-1 to TRBJ2-5; D might be TRBD1 (5 bases). The CDR3: CASSLLGVAAETQYF. The CDR3 region has the DNA TGTGCCAGCAGCTTGTTAGGGGTGGCGGCAGAGACCCAGTACTTC.